The present entry profiles one TCR beta chain with its context. Antigen specificity is unknown. Clones were sequenced by immunoSEQ multiplex PCR, and TCRdb holds only the in-frame ones, with some missing. The repertoire includes tens of thousands of clones, around 94% of them detected once, and 2% to 2.5% sits in the top ten. This sample stems from a study of cytomegalovirus exposure and HLA in healthy donors. Study-level results: Published work reported that the classifier diagnosed cytomegalovirus status with high specificity and sensitivity.

The V segment lost 5 bases and the J segment 0 bases; nucleotides outside the gene matches: 4. The CDR3 runs to 16 residues. The germline V gene encodes CDR1 SGHAT and CDR2 FQDESV (reference sequence). Sample: PBMCs. The chain combines TRBV11-1 with TRBJ2-2; 9 bases agree with TRBD2. This TCR was recovered from a man younger than 35 in good health and CMV-seronegative. In DNA, the CDR3 is TGTGCCAGCAGCCCGTGGACTAGCGCGAACACCGGGGAGCTGTTTTTT. Its protein is CASSPWTSANTGELFF.